This entry describes one T cell receptor (beta chain). Each multiple sclerosis control was a treatment-naive patient with relapsing-remitting disease that was either stable or active. TEMRA cells underwent FACS enrichment and CD8+ and CD4+ T cells underwent negative isolation. The sample belongs to a study of CD8 T cells in Susac syndrome. RNA amounts of roughly 0.5 to 1 ug underwent reverse transcription with random hexamers. It was immunoSEQ multiplex PCR that amplified TCR beta CDR3 across 54 Vbeta and 13 Jbeta. TCRdb re-analysed the immunoSEQ multiplex PCR reads in MiXCR, keeping a single row per CDR3 protein. The sample records about 150,000 distinct CDR3 sequences, 80% to 95% being singletons. CDR1 is SGHRS, CDR2 YFSETQ, per germline. The CDR3 has 14 amino acids. V gave up 4 bases and J gave up 8 bases; unmatched junction bases: 10.

Sequencing was performed on CD4+ T cells from PBMCs. This sequence was found in a human donor with multiple sclerosis. The chain is built from TRBV5-1 and TRBJ2-7; 9 bases are a match to TRBD2. CDR3 sequence reads: CASSPISGSSQQYF. The CDR3 nucleotides read TGCGCCAGCAGCCCGATTAGCGGGAGTTCCCAGCAGTACTTC.